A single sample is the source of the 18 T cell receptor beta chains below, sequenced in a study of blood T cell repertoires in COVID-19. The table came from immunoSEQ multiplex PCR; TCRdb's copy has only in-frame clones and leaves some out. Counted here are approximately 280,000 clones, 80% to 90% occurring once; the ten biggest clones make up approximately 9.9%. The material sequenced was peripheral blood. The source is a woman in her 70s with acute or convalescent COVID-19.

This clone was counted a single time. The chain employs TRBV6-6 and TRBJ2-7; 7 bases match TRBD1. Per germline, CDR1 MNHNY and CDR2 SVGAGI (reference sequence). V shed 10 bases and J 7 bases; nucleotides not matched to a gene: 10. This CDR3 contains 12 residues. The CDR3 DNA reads TGTGCCACCAGACAGGGCGGAAAGGAGCAGTACTTC. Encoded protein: CATRQGGKEQYF.

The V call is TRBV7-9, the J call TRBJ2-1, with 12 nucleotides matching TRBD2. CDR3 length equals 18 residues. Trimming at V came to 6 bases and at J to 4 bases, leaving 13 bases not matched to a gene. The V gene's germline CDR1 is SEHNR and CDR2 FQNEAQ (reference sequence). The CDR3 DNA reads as TGTGCCAGCAGATCTACTAGCGGGGGGAAAAGTGAGTACAATGAGCAGTTCTTC. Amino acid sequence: CASRSTSGGKSEYNEQFF.

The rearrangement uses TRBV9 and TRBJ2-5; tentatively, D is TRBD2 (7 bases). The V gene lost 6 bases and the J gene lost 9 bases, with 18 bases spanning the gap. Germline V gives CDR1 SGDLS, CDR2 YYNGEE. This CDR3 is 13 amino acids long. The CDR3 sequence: CASNQQGRGAQYF. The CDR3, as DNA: TGTGCCAGCAATCAACAGGGTCGGGGGGCCCAGTACTTC.

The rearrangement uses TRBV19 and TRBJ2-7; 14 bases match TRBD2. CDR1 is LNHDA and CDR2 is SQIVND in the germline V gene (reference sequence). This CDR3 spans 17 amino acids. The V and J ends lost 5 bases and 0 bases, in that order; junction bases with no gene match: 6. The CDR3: CASSGTSGGASSYEQYF. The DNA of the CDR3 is TGTGCCAGTAGTGGGACTAGCGGGGGTGCTAGCTCCTACGAGCAGTACTTC.

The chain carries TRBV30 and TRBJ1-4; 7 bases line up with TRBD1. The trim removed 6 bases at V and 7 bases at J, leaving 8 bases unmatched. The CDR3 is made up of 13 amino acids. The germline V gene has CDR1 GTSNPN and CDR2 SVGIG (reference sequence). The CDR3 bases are TGTGCCTGTAGGACAGGCGTTGTTGAAAAACTGTTTTTT. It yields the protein CACRTGVVEKLFF.

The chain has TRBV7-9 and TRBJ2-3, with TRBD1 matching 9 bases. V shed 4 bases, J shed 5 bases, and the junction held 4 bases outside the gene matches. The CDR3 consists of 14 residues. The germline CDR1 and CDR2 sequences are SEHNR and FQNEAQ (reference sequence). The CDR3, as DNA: TGTGCCAGCAGCTGGACAGGGGTCGGAGATACGCAGTATTTT. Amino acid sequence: CASSWTGVGDTQYF.

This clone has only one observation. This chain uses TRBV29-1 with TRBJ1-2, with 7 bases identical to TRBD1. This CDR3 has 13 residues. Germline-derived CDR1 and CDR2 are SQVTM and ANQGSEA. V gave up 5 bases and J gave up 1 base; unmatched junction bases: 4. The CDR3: CSVRDSGNYGYTF. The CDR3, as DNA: TGCAGCGTTCGGGACAGCGGTAACTATGGCTACACCTTC.

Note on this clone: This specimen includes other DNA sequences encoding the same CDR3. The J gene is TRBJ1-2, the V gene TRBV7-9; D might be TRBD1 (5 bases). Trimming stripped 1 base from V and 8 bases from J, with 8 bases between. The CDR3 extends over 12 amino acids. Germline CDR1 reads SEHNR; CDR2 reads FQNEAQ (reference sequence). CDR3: CASSLGQGGYTF. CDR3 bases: TGTGCCAGCAGCTTAGGTCAGGGCGGCTACACCTTC.

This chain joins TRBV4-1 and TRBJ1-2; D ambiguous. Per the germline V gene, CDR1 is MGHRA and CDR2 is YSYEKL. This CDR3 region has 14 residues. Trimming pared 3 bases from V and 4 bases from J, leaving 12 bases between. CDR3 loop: CASSQPNGAYGYTF. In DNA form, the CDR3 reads TGCGCCAGCAGCCAGCCCAATGGAGCCTATGGCTACACCTTC.

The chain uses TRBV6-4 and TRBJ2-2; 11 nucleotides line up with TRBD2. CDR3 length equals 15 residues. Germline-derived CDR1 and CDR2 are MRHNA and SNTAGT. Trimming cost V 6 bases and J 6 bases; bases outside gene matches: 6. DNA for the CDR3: TGTGCCAGCAGAGAGTCGGGACTAGCGGCCGGGGAGCTGTTTTTT. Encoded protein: CASRESGLAAGELFF.

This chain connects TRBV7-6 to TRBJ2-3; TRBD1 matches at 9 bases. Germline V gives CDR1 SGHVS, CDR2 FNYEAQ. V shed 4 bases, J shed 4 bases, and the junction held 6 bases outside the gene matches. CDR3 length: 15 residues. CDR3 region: CASSSRDRAPDTQYF. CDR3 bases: TGTGCCAGCAGCTCCCGGGACAGGGCCCCAGATACGCAGTATTTT.

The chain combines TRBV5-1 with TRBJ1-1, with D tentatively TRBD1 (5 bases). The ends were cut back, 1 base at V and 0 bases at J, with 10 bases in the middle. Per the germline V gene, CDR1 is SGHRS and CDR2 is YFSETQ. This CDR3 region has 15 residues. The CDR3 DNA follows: TGCGCCAGCAGCTTGTCGGGAGGGGTGAACACTGAAGCTTTCTTT. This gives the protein CASSLSGGVNTEAFF.

CDR3 nucleotides: TGTGCCAGTAGTATAAAGGACAGGGGGATGGCCCAGTACTTC. Translated: CASSIKDRGMAQYF. This sequence joins TRBV19 and TRBJ2-5; TRBD1 agrees at 10 bases. Per the germline V gene, CDR1 is LNHDA and CDR2 is SQIVND (reference sequence). The CDR3 has 14 amino acids. V was clipped by 2 bases and J by 9 bases; unmatched bases: 6. Looking up the rest from reference TRBV19 and TRBJ2-5 gives the full variable domain: DGGITQSPKYLFRKEGQNVTLSCEQNLNHDAMYWYRQDPGQGLRLIYYSQIVNDFQKGDIAEGYSVSREKKESFPLTVTSAQKNPTAFYLCASSIKDRGMAQYFGPGTRLLVL.

CDR3 protein: CASSREPSGNTIYF. The CDR3 DNA follows: TGTGCCAGCAGCAGGGAACCCTCTGGAAACACCATATATTTT. This chain connects TRBV27 to TRBJ1-3; TRBD1 is a possible D gene (5 bases). Trimming left V 6 bases short and J 0 bases short, with 9 bases between. Per germline, CDR1 MNHEY and CDR2 SMNVEV (reference sequence). The CDR3 runs 14 residues.

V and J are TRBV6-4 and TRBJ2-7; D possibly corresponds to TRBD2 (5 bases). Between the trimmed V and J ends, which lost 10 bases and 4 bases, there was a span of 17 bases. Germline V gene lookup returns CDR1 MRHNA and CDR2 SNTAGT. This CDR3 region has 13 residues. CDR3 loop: CATPGNGRYEQYF. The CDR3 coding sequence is TGTGCCACCCCGGGAAACGGTAGATACGAGCAGTACTTC.

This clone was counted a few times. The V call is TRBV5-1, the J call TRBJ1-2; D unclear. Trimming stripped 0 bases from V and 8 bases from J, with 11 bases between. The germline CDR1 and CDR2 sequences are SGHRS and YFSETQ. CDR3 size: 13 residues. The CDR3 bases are TGCGCCAGCAGCTTGGACGGGTATTTGGGCTACACCTTC. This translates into CASSLDGYLGYTF. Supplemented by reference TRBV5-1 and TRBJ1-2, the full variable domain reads KAGVTQTPRYLIKTRGQQVTLSCSPISGHRSVSWYQQTPGQGLQFLFEYFSETQRNKGNFPGRFSGRQFSNSRSEMNVSTLELGDSALYLCASSLDGYLGYTFGSGTRLTVV.

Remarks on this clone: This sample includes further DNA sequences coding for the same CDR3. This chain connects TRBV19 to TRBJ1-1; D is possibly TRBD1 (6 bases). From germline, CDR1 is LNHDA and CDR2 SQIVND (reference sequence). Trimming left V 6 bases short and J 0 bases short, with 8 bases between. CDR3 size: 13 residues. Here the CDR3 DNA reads TGTGCCAGTAGCGACAGGTTGAACACTGAAGCTTTCTTT. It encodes CASSDRLNTEAFF. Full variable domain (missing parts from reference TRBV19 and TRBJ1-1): DGGITQSPKYLFRKEGQNVTLSCEQNLNHDAMYWYRQDPGQGLRLIYYSQIVNDFQKGDIAEGYSVSREKKESFPLTVTSAQKNPTAFYLCASSDRLNTEAFFGQGTRLTVV.

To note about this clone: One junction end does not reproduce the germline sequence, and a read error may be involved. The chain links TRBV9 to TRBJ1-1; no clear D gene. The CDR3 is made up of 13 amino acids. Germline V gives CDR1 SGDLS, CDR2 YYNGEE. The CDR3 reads CASSVSRNAEAFF. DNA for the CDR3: TGTGCCAGCAGCGTAAGCAGGAACGCTGAAGCTTTCTTT.